This T cell receptor beta chain stems from a study of blood T cell repertoires in COVID-19. Overall study context: T cells, B-cell-depleted T cells, or PBMCs provided the cDNA or gDNA that served as material.

CDR3 length: 17 amino acids. Germline V gene lookup returns CDR1 GTSNPN and CDR2 SVGIG (reference sequence). Trimming left V 0 bases short and J 6 bases short, with 21 bases between. The count of this clone is one. Sequencing was performed with immunoSEQ multiplex PCR; in TCRdb, only in-frame clones are kept and a portion is missing. The sample records roughly 37,000 clones, 85% being singletons. The TCR comes from a human donor in a cohort sampled during active COVID-19. This rearrangement joins TRBV30 to TRBJ2-1; no clear D gene. Sequencing was performed on peripheral blood. CDR3 sequence reads: CAWSVPRTAVVPNEQFF. DNA for the CDR3: TGTGCCTGGAGTGTACCGAGAACGGCGGTGGTCCCCAATGAGCAGTTCTTC.